A selection of T cell receptor beta chains follows, all from one sample in a study of blood T cell repertoires in COVID-19. Assay used: immunoSEQ multiplex PCR; TCRdb lists only in-frame clones, some missing. The sample yields roughly 300,000 clones, around 87% seen once. Sequences were obtained from peripheral blood. These receptors were taken from a woman aged 45-65 years who had recovered from COVID-19. CDR3s include the opening cysteine and the closing phenylalanine or tryptophan. D genes are given only for firm matches. Only part of the rows carry a size: once, few, many, or a class if the clone is expanded.

- | TRBJ2-7 | TRBV7-9 | - | CASSSGRRTGAYEQYF | TGTGCCAGCAGCTCGGGTAGGAGAACAGGAGCCTACGAGCAGTACTTC
- | TRBJ2-1 | TRBV19 | - | CASSMVADVDNEQFF | TGTGCCAGTAGTATGGTGGCTGATGTGGACAATGAGCAGTTCTTC
- | TRBJ2-1 | TRBV11-2 | TRBD2 | CASSPGLAGWNEQFF | TGTGCCAGCAGCCCCGGACTAGCGGGGTGGAATGAGCAGTTCTTC
- | TRBJ2-3 | TRBV11-2 | TRBD1 | CASSMGQLTDTQYF | TGTGCCAGCAGCATGGGACAGCTCACAGATACGCAGTATTTT
- | TRBJ1-6 | TRBV19 | - | CASSIRGDSPLHF | TGTGCCAGTAGTATCAGGGGAGATTCACCCCTCCACTTT
- | TRBJ2-1 | TRBV6-5 | - | CASSYSSLGPIRQFF | TGTGCCAGCAGTTACTCGTCGCTGGGCCCTATCCGGCAGTTCTTC
- | TRBJ2-1 | TRBV2 | TRBD2 | CASTRLAGTYNEQFF | TGTGCCAGCACAAGACTAGCGGGGACCTACAATGAGCAGTTCTTC
- | TRBJ1-5 | TRBV28 | - | CASSLLVGSNQPQHF | TGTGCCAGCAGTTTATTAGTAGGGAGTAATCAGCCCCAGCATTTT
- | TRBJ2-7 | TRBV4-1 | - | CASSQEWQGGYEQYF | TGCGCCAGCAGCCAAGAGTGGCAGGGGGGCTACGAGCAGTACTTC
- | TRBJ1-1 | TRBV7-9 | - | CASSRGQNTEAFF | TGTGCCAGCAGCCGCGGACAGAACACTGAAGCTTTCTTT
- | TRBJ1-4 | TRBV5-1 | - | CASSFGQGTTNEKLFF | TGCGCCAGCAGCTTTGGGCAGGGAACAACTAATGAAAAACTGTTTTTT
- | TRBJ2-1 | TRBV7-3 | TRBD2 | CASRNRRLANNEQFF | TGTGCCAGCAGGAACCGGAGACTAGCCAACAATGAGCAGTTCTTC
few | TRBJ2-5 | TRBV7-6 | TRBD1 | CASSIRSGTGVGETQYF | TGTGCCAGCAGCATACGATCGGGGACAGGGGTGGGCGAGACCCAGTACTTC
once | TRBJ1-3 | TRBV6-6 | TRBD1 | CASKGGQGGGGNTIYF | TGTGCCAGCAAAGGGGGACAGGGGGGCGGAGGAAACACCATATATTTT
- | TRBJ2-1 | TRBV7-8 | - | CASSPRIWEAYNEQFF | TGTGCCAGCAGCCCACGGATTTGGGAGGCCTACAATGAGCAGTTCTTC
- | TRBJ2-7 | TRBV27 | - | CASSLAGPDYEQYF | TGTGCCAGCAGTTTGGCGGGACCAGACTACGAGCAGTACTTC
- | TRBJ2-7 | TRBV5-1 | - | CASSLEGGGDLEQYF | TGCGCCAGCAGCCTGGAAGGAGGGGGCGATCTCGAGCAGTACTTC
- | TRBJ2-7 | TRBV7-2 | TRBD2 | CASTLSGGVIYEQYF | TGTGCCAGCACTCTTAGCGGGGGTGTCATCTACGAGCAGTACTTC
- | TRBJ2-5 | TRBV30 | TRBD2 | CAWRTRGWETQYF | TGTGCCTGGAGAACGCGGGGGTGGGAGACCCAGTACTTC
- | TRBJ2-7 | TRBV28 | TRBD1 | CASGTGASYEQYF | TGTGCCTCCGGGACAGGGGCCTCCTACGAGCAGTACTTC
- | TRBJ2-5 | TRBV6-5 | - | CASMFRERETQYF | TGTGCCAGCATGTTTCGGGAGAGGGAGACCCAGTACTTC
- | TRBJ2-3 | TRBV29-1 | - | CSVRSTDTQYF | TGCAGCGTTCGGTCGACAGATACGCAGTATTTT
many | TRBJ2-1 | TRBV2 | - | CASSENSPYSYNEQFF | TGTGCCAGCAGTGAAAACAGCCCCTACTCCTACAATGAGCAGTTCTTC
- | TRBJ2-3 | TRBV5-4 | - | CASSLRDTQYF | TGTGCCAGCAGCCTCAGGGATACGCAGTATTTT
- | TRBJ1-5 | TRBV19 | - | CASSFRAREGPQHF | TGTGCCAGTAGCTTCCGGGCCCGAGAGGGGCCCCAGCATTTT
- | TRBJ1-6 | TRBV28 | TRBD1 | CASSSAGDRVNSPLHF | TGTGCCAGCAGCTCCGCGGGGGACAGGGTGAATTCACCCCTCCACTTT
- | TRBJ2-4 | TRBV7-8 | - | CASSGTIAKNIQYF | TGTGCCAGCTCCGGGACAATAGCCAAAAACATTCAGTACTTC
- | TRBJ1-2 | TRBV10-3 | TRBD1 | CAISPPGQNYGYTF | TGTGCCATCAGCCCCCCGGGACAGAACTATGGCTACACCTTC
- | TRBJ2-1 | TRBV4-3 | - | CASSQGSGVSSYNEQFF | TGCGCCAGCAGCCAAGGTAGCGGAGTGAGCTCCTACAATGAGCAGTTCTTC
once | TRBJ2-7 | TRBV29-1 | TRBD1 | CSATGTASYEQYF | TGCAGCGCGACCGGGACAGCCTCCTACGAGCAGTACTTC
few | TRBJ2-7 | TRBV30 | TRBD1 | CAWDRGRGYEQYF | TGTGCCTGGGATAGGGGCAGGGGGTACGAGCAGTACTTC
- | TRBJ2-1 | TRBV5-5 | TRBD2 | CASSLVFLAGISSYNEQFF | TGTGCCAGCAGCTTGGTATTTCTAGCGGGAATTAGCTCCTACAATGAGCAGTTCTTC
- | TRBJ2-7 | TRBV28 | - | CASYGDSGRYF | TGTGCCAGCTATGGGGATAGCGGCAGGTACTTC
- | TRBJ1-1 | TRBV5-1 | - | CASSPRGASETEAFF | TGCGCCAGCAGCCCCCGGGGGGCAAGCGAGACTGAAGCTTTCTTT
few | TRBJ2-7 | TRBV27 | TRBD2 | CASSPTSGGYEQYF | TGTGCCAGCAGCCCAACTAGCGGGGGCTACGAGCAGTACTTC
- | TRBJ1-1 | TRBV28 | - | CASRAGSNGEAFF | TGTGCCAGCAGAGCAGGGTCGAATGGTGAAGCTTTCTTT
few | TRBJ1-5 | TRBV24-1 | - | CATSDPGSNQPQHF | TGTGCCACCAGTGATCCAGGGAGCAATCAGCCCCAGCATTTT
- | TRBJ2-7 | TRBV18 | - | CASSRSPGLTYEQYF | TGTGCCAGCTCAAGGTCCCCAGGACTGACTTACGAGCAGTACTTC
- | TRBJ1-5 | TRBV10-3 | TRBD1 | CAIRQGADQPQHF | TGTGCCATCCGACAGGGGGCCGATCAGCCCCAGCATTTT
- | TRBJ2-1 | TRBV18 | TRBD2 | CASSPQTSASEQFF | TGTGCCAGCTCACCCCAGACTAGCGCTTCTGAGCAGTTCTTC
- | TRBJ2-7 | TRBV16 | - | CASSRHRQAYEQYF | TGTGCCAGCAGCCGCCACCGACAAGCCTACGAGCAGTACTTC
- | TRBJ2-3 | TRBV18 | - | CASSRLGAGADTQYF | TGTGCCAGCTCACGGTTGGGGGCTGGCGCAGATACGCAGTATTTT
- | TRBJ1-3 | TRBV7-2 | - | CASSKGGAWSGNTIYF | TGTGCCAGCAGCAAAGGGGGGGCTTGGTCTGGAAACACCATATATTTT